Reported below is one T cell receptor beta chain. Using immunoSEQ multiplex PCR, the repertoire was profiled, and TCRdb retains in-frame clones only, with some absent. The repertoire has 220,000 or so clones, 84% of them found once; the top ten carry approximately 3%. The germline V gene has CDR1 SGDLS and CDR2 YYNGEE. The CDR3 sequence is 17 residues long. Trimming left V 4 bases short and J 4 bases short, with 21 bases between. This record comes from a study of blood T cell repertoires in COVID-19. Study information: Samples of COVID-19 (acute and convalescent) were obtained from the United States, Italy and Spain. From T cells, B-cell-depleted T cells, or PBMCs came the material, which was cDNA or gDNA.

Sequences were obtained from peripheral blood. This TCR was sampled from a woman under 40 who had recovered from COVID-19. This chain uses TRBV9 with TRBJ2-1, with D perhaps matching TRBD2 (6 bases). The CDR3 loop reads CASSPRRIAALYNEQFF. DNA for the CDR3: TGTGCCAGCAGCCCCCGCCGTATAGCGGCCCTATACAATGAGCAGTTCTTC.